This TCR beta chain was captured in a study of blood T cells in healthy people across ages. Study results and limitations: Age showed a roughly linear inverse relationship with TCR beta diversity per million T cells.

Primed by a sample-barcoded 5' primer and a J-beta primer mix, a second PCR proceeded for 7 to 11 cycles. TCRdb independently ran MiXCR on the 5' RACE reads; one entry per CDR3 protein. The top ten hold roughly a fifth of the sample, which has about a million distinct CDR3 sequences, 51% seen once. As concerns this clonotype: What it binds is unknown.

The CDR3 spans 14 residues. Trimming pared 1 base from V and 10 bases from J, leaving 14 bases between. The donors, healthy Caucasians from Russia, were aged roughly 6 to 90. The sequence derives from a woman aged 60-75 years in good health. The source material was blood. The V call is TRBV12-3 or TRBV12-4, the J call TRBJ2-1; tentatively, D is TRBD1 (6 bases). Here the CDR3 reads CASSLGNSGAEQFF. Written as DNA, the CDR3 is TGTGCCAGCAGTTTAGGAAATTCAGGGGCAGAGCAGTTCTTC.